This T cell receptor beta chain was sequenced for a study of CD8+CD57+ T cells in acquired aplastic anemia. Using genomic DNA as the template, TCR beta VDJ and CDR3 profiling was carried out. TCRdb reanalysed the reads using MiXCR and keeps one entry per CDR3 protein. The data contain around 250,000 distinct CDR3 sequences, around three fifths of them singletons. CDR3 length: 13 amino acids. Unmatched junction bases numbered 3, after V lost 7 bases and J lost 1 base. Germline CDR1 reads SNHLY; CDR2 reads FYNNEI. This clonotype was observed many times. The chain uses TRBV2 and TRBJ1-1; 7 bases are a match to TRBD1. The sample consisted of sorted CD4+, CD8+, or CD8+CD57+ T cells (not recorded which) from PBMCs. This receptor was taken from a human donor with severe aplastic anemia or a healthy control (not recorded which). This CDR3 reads CASKGGRNTEAFF. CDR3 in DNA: TGTGCCAGCAAAGGGGGCAGGAACACTGAAGCTTTCTTT. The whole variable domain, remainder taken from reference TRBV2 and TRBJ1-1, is EPEVTQTPSHQVTQMGQEVILRCVPISNHLYFYWYRQILGQKVEFLVSFYNNEISEKSEIFDDQFSVERPDGSNFTLKIRSTKLEDSAMYFCASKGGRNTEAFFGQGTRLTVV.